The present T cell receptor beta chain was sequenced within a study of blood T cell repertoires in COVID-19. The overall study: Specimens from acute and convalescent COVID-19 originated in the United States, Italy and Spain. T cells, B-cell-depleted T cells, or PBMCs provided the cDNA or gDNA that served as material.

Original processing methods: Amplified reference gene primers provided the basis for estimating nucleated cell counts. The protocol was immunoSEQ multiplex PCR, while the TCRdb copy is restricted to in-frame clones and leaves out a portion. That table is the source of V, J and clone size, and D and trimming were worked out from the DNA. The table shows about 240,000 clones, with about four fifths occurring only once. This CDR3 is built from 14 residues. Trimming removed 6 bases from V and 7 bases from J; junction bases left unmatched: 6. The V gene's germline CDR1 is MDHEN and CDR2 SYDVKM. V gene TRBV28 combines with J gene TRBJ2-2; TRBD1 matches 9 bases. The TCR was taken from a woman older than 75 with acute or convalescent COVID-19. Sequenced material: peripheral blood. The CDR3 DNA sequence: TGTGCCAGCAGAGGAACAGGGGGCGGCGGGGAGCTGTTTTTT. It codes for CASRGTGGGGELFF.